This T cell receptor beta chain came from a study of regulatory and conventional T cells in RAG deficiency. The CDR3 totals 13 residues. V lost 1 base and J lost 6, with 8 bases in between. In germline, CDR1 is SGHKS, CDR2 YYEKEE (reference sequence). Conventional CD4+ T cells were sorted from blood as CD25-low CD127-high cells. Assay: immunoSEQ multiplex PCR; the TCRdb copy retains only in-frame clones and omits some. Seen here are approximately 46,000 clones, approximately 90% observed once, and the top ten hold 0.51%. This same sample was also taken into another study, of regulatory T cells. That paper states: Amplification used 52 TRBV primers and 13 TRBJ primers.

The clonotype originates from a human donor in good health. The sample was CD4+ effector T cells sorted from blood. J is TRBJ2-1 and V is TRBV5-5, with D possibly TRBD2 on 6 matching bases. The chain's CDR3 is CASSLSGVNEQFF. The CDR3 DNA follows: TGTGCCAGCAGCTTGTCGGGGGTCAATGAGCAGTTCTTC. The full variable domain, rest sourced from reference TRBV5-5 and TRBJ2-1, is DAGVTQSPTHLIKTRGQQVTLRCSPISGHKSVSWYQQVLGQGPQFIFQYYEKEERGRGNFPDRFSARQFPNYSSELNVNALLLGDSALYLCASSLSGVNEQFFGPGTRLTVL.